The 8 T cell receptor beta chains reported below all come from one sample, sequenced in a study of T cell repertoires in cytomegalovirus infection. TCRdb reprocessed the reads with MiXCR, giving one entry per CDR3 protein. The sample holds approximately 500,000 distinct CDR3 sequences, 15% to 20% seen once. Specimen: CD8+ T cells from PBMCs. The receptor source for this set is a human donor in good health (CMV status not recorded). Some clones in this sample may be carry-over from other donors' samples.

A few counts support this clonotype. The chain has TRBV29-1 and TRBJ1-1, with D possibly matching TRBD1 (5 bases). V shed 4 bases and J shed 7 bases, with 22 bases lying between them. Looked up from germline, CDR1 is SQVTM and CDR2 is ANQGSEA. The CDR3 length is 15 residues. CDR3 nucleotides: TGCAGCGTTGCAAATATCGGGACCCTTGAACGTGAAGCTTTCTTT. Encoded protein: CSVANIGTLEREAFF.

For this clonotype: This may be a read error: a much more frequent sequence differs by one nucleotide. This chain links TRBV11-2 with TRBJ1-1; D gene ambiguous. Trimming shortened V by 1 base and J by 5 bases, and 14 bases separated the two germline ends. Germline CDR1 SGHAT, CDR2 FQNNGV. This CDR3 has 15 amino acids. CDR3 nucleotides: TGTGCCAGCAGCTTAGGAACGGGTACCTGGACTGAAGCTTTCTTT. As protein: CASSLGTGTWTEAFF.

The J gene is TRBJ1-6, the V gene TRBV4-1; 9 bases align to TRBD1. CDR3 length: 15 amino acids. Germline CDR1 MGHRA, CDR2 YSYEKL. The trim removed 0 bases at V and 8 bases at J, leaving 2 bases unmatched. In DNA, the CDR3 is TGCGCCAGCAGCCAAGAGGACAGGGGATATTCACCCCTCCACTTT. This encodes CASSQEDRGYSPLHF.

The chain recombines TRBV5-1 with TRBJ1-1, with D perhaps matching TRBD1 (5 bases). V was shortened by 2 bases and J by 7 bases, with 9 bases between the two germline ends. The V gene's germline CDR1 is SGHRS and CDR2 YFSETQ. CDR3 size: 12 residues. CDR3 in amino acids: CASSFGDGEAFF. CDR3 DNA sequence: TGCGCCAGCAGCTTTGGGGACGGTGAAGCTTTCTTT. The whole variable domain, filled in from reference TRBV5-1 and TRBJ1-1, reads KAGVTQTPRYLIKTRGQQVTLSCSPISGHRSVSWYQQTPGQGLQFLFEYFSETQRNKGNFPGRFSGRQFSNSRSEMNVSTLELGDSALYLCASSFGDGEAFFGQGTRLTVV.

This clonotype appeared a few times. The CDR3 nucleotides read TGTGCCAGCAGCTTATCGCCTGGGAGGGGGAACCACCTCGGTGAAGCTTTCTTT. As protein: CASSLSPGRGNHLGEAFF. The rearrangement uses TRBV7-3 and TRBJ1-1, with TRBD1 as a possible D gene (6 bases). Trimming stripped 2 bases from V and 7 bases from J, with 26 bases between. The CDR3 has 18 amino acids. Germline loops: CDR1 SGHTA, CDR2 FQGTGA. Full variable domain (missing parts from reference TRBV7-3 and TRBJ1-1): GAGVSQTPSNKVTEKGKYVELRCDPISGHTALYWYRQSLGQGPEFLIYFQGTGAADDSGLPNDRFFAVRPEGSVSTLKIQRTERGDSAVYLCASSLSPGRGNHLGEAFFGQGTRLTVV.

In nucleotides, the CDR3 is TGCGCCAGCAGCTTGGATGGGCGGGCTTTTCTCCACGAGCAGTACTTC. Translating gives CASSLDGRAFLHEQYF. The genes are TRBV5-1 and TRBJ2-7; a weak D match, TRBD2 (5 bases). This CDR3 has 16 residues. From germline, CDR1 is SGHRS and CDR2 YFSETQ. The V end was cut by 0 bases, the J end by 5 bases, with 18 bases between.

In its sample, this clonotype was seen many times. The V call is TRBV6-2 or TRBV6-3, the J call TRBJ2-6; no reliable D call. The germline gives CDR1 MNHEY, CDR2 SVGEGT. V was shortened by 8 bases and J by 4 bases, with 12 bases between the two germline ends. The CDR3 extends over 14 amino acids. The CDR3 loop reads CASAFQGGANVLTF. As DNA, the CDR3 is TGTGCCAGCGCCTTCCAAGGGGGGGCCAACGTCCTGACTTTC.

The chain is built from TRBV28 and TRBJ2-1; 11 nucleotides agree with TRBD2. The CDR3 spans 18 residues. Looked up from germline, CDR1 is MDHEN and CDR2 is SYDVKM. V lost 2 bases, J lost 0 bases, and 6 bases stayed unmatched. For the CDR3, the DNA is TGTGCCAGCAGTTTACTCGGACTAGCGGGCCCCTCCTACAATGAGCAGTTCTTC. Its protein is CASSLLGLAGPSYNEQFF.